These T cell receptor beta chains were read from a single sample in a study of response to subunit inactivated influenza vaccine. MiXCR was run by TCRdb on the RT-PCR reads, yielding one entry per CDR3 protein. This repertoire shows 500,000 or so distinct CDR3 sequences, over 9.5% found once; its top ten account for roughly 12%. The sequenced sample was PBMCs from blood, obtained roughly 47 days after vaccination. The receptors originated from a man aged 45-65 years who received an inactivated influenza vaccine. Each CDR3 is given with its conserved first and last residue. A D gene is named only where the DNA matches it firmly. Size tells how often a clone was seen (once, few, many) or the class of an expanded clone, and some rows leave it out.

. | TRBD2 | TRBJ2-2 | TRBV5-4 | CASSLGLAGDHGELFF | TGTGCCAGCAGCCTGGGACTAGCGGGAGATCACGGGGAGCTGTTTTTT
few | TRBD2 | TRBJ2-7 | TRBV20-1 | CSAREASGYEQYF | TGCAGTGCTAGAGAAGCTAGCGGCTACGAGCAGTACTTC
few | TRBD2 | TRBJ2-1 | TRBV7-2 | CASSPTETSASYNEQFF | TGTGCCAGCAGCCCCACCGAGACTAGCGCTTCCTACAATGAGCAGTTCTTC
. | . | TRBJ2-4 | TRBV20-1 | CSAAQVAKNIQYF | TGCAGTGCCGCCCAGGTAGCCAAAAACATTCAGTACTTC
many | . | TRBJ1-1 | TRBV29-1 | CSARPTGSNTEAFF | TGCAGCGCGCGACCGACAGGTTCGAACACTGAAGCTTTCTTT
. | . | TRBJ2-7 | TRBV20-1 | CSAPDSRLGSYEQYF | TGCAGTGCTCCGGATTCAAGGCTGGGCTCCTACGAGCAGTACTTC
many | TRBD1 | TRBJ2-1 | TRBV28 | CASTTGTASYNEQFF | TGTGCCAGCACTACCGGGACAGCCTCCTACAATGAGCAGTTCTTC
few | . | TRBJ2-3 | TRBV9 | CASSVDFRDTQYF | TGTGCCAGCAGCGTAGACTTTCGAGATACGCAGTATTTT
. | . | TRBJ2-1 | TRBV15 | CATSRAEAGHEQFF | TGTGCCACCAGCAGAGCGGAGGCGGGTCATGAGCAGTTCTTC
. | TRBD2 | TRBJ2-1 | TRBV20-1 | CSASPLAGAHEQFF | TGCAGTGCTAGTCCCCTAGCGGGAGCCCATGAGCAGTTCTTC
few | . | TRBJ2-6 | TRBV13 | CASSSWTESGANVLTF | TGTGCCAGCAGCTCCTGGACTGAATCTGGGGCCAACGTCCTGACTTTC
many | . | TRBJ1-3 | TRBV29-1 | CSVEQGSGGNTIYF | TGCAGCGTTGAGCAGGGGTCGGGTGGAAACACCATATATTTT
. | . | TRBJ2-6 | TRBV27 | CASSLVGVTGANVLTF | TGTGCCAGCAGTTTGGTGGGCGTCACTGGGGCCAACGTCCTGACTTTC
. | TRBD1 | TRBJ1-2 | TRBV6-5 | CASSLGTGEGYTF | TGTGCCAGCAGTTTAGGGACAGGGGAGGGCTACACCTTC
many | . | TRBJ1-1 | TRBV12-3/TRBV12-4 | CASSPQGVRAFF | TGTGCCAGCAGTCCACAGGGAGTTCGGGCTTTCTTT
once | . | TRBJ1-1 | TRBV10-3 | CAITLDPGMNTEAFF | TGTGCCATCACGCTTGATCCGGGGATGAACACTGAAGCTTTCTTT
many | TRBD2 | TRBJ2-7 | TRBV5-6 | CASSLASGGGEQYF | TGTGCCAGCAGCTTGGCCAGCGGGGGAGGCGAGCAGTACTTC
many | . | TRBJ2-2 | TRBV5-1 | CASSPLPGTANTGELFF | TGCGCCAGCAGCCCCCTGCCCGGGACCGCGAACACCGGGGAGCTGTTTTTT
few | TRBD1 | TRBJ2-1 | TRBV4-3 | CASSQALGGQGVFEQFF | TGCGCCAGCAGCCAAGCCCTCGGGGGACAGGGGGTCTTTGAGCAGTTCTTC
few | . | TRBJ2-3 | TRBV6-2/TRBV6-3 | CASSRWRGADTQYF | TGTGCCAGCAGTCGATGGCGGGGAGCAGATACGCAGTATTTT
many | . | TRBJ2-1 | TRBV29-1 | CSVGLRLGGNEQFF | TGCAGCGTTGGCTTACGCCTCGGAGGGAATGAGCAGTTCTTC
few | TRBD2 | TRBJ2-7 | TRBV5-6 | CASRPSGGGTGRVTYEQYF | TGTGCCAGCAGGCCCTCGGGGGGGGGAACGGGCAGGGTGACCTACGAGCAGTACTTC
many | TRBD1 | TRBJ1-1 | TRBV20-1 | CSATGALVNTEAFF | TGCAGTGCGACAGGGGCTTTGGTAAACACTGAAGCTTTCTTT
few | TRBD1 | TRBJ1-1 | TRBV5-6 | CASSQDRGSTMNTEAFF | TGTGCCAGCAGCCAAGACAGGGGGAGTACCATGAACACTGAAGCTTTCTTT
many | . | TRBJ2-3 | TRBV10-3 | CAISTGDTQYF | TGTGCCATCAGTACAGGGGATACGCAGTATTTT
few | TRBD2 | TRBJ2-6 | TRBV10-2 | CASSGAGAGANVLTF | TGCGCCAGCTCAGGTGCGGGGGCTGGGGCCAACGTCCTGACTTTC
few | . | TRBJ2-2 | TRBV4-3 | CASSHQKGPYTGELFF | TGCGCCAGCAGCCACCAGAAGGGGCCGTACACCGGGGAGCTGTTTTTT
few | . | TRBJ2-4 | TRBV6-2/TRBV6-3 | CASSTLAKNIQYF | TGTGCCAGCAGTACACTAGCCAAAAACATTCAGTACTTC
. | TRBD2 | TRBJ2-3 | TRBV4-2 | CASSPGLAGVSDTQYF | TGTGCCAGCAGCCCAGGTCTAGCGGGAGTTTCAGATACGCAGTATTTT
few | . | TRBJ1-2 | TRBV3-1 | CATQAGNYGYTF | TGTGCCACCCAGGCCGGAAACTATGGCTACACCTTC
few | TRBD1 | TRBJ2-7 | TRBV7-2 | CASNRDRSYEQYF | TGTGCCAGCAACCGGGACAGGTCCTACGAGCAGTACTTC
. | . | TRBJ2-1 | TRBV5-1 | CASSPEGYNEQFF | TGCGCCAGCAGCCCAGAGGGCTACAATGAGCAGTTCTTC
. | . | TRBJ1-2 | TRBV7-2 | CASSLGERHGYTF | TGTGCCAGCAGCTTAGGCGAGAGGCACGGCTACACCTTC
few | . | TRBJ2-1 | TRBV28 | CASSGTPIVNEQFF | TGTGCCAGCAGCGGGACTCCGATTGTTAATGAGCAGTTCTTC
many | . | TRBJ1-6 | TRBV12-3/TRBV12-4 | CASSPLGGPLHF | TGTGCCAGCAGCCCTCTGGGAGGACCCCTCCACTTT